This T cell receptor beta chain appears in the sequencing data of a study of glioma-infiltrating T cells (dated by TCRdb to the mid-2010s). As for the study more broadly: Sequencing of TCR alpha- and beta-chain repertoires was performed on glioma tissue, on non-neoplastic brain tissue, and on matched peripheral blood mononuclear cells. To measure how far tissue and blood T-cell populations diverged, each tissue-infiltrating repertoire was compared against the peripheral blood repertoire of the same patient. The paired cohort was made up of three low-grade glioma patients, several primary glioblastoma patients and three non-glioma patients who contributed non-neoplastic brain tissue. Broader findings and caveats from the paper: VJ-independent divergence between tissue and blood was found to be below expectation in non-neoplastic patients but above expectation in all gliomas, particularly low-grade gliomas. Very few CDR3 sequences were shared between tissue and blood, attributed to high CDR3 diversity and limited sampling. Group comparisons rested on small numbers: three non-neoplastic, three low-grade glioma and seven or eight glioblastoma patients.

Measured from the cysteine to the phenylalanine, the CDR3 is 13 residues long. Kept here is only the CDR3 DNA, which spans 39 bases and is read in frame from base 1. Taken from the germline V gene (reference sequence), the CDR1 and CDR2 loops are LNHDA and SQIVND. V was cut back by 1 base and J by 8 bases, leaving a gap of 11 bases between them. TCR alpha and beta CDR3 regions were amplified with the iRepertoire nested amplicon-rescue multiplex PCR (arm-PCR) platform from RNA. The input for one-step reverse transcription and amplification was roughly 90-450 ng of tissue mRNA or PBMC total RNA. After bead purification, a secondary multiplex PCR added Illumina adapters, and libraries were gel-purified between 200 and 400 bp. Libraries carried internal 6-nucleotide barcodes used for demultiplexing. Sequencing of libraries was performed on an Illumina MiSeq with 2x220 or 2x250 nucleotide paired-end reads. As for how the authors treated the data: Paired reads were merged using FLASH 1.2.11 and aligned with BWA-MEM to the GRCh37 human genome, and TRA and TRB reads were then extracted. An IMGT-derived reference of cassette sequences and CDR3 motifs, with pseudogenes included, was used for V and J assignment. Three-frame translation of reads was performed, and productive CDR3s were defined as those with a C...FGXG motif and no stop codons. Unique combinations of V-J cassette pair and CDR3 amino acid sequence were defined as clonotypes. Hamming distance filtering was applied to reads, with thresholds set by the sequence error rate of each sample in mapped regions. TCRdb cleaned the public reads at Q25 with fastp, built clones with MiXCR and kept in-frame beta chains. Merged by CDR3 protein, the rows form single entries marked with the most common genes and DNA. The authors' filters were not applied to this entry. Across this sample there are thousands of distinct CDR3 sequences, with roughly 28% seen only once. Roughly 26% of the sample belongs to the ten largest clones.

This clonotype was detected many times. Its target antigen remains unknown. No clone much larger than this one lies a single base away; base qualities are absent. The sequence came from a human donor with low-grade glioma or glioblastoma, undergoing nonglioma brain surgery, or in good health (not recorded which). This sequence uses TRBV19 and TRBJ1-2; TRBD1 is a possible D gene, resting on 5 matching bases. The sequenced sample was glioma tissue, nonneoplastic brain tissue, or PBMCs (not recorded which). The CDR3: CASSIAGAGGYTF. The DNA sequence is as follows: TGTGCCAGTAGTATAGCCGGGGCCGGGGGCTACACCTTC.